The sequence of this T cell receptor (beta chain) was determined in a study of OX40 agonist ivuxolimab in advanced cancers. The method was immunoSEQ multiplex PCR; TCRdb's version includes in-frame clones alone and lacks a portion of them. The profile shows tens of thousands of clones, over 80% of them singletons. CDR3 length: 14 residues. The V segment lost 1 base and the J segment 2 bases; nucleotides outside the gene matches: 3. Germline CDR1 and CDR2: SQVTM and ANQGSEA. The receptor was derived from an adult with an advanced solid tumor such as melanoma, head and neck, liver or kidney cancer. This rearrangement joins TRBV29-1 to TRBJ2-7; 9 bases align to TRBD2. The source material was CD4+ or CD8+ T cells sorted from blood, sampled in a trial of the OX40 agonist ivuxolimab. The CDR3 bases are TGCAGCGTTGAAGGCGGGGGGGGAACCTACGAGCAGTACTTC. Translation: CSVEGGGGTYEQYF.